Below are 21 T cell receptor beta chains sequenced from a single sample in a study of control samples from healthy donors and cancer patients. Profiled with immunoSEQ multiplex PCR; TCRdb holds only in-frame clones, not every one. The repertoire has about 63,000 clones, about 82% of them found once; the top ten carry 4.5% to 6%. The specimen sequenced was blood. These receptors were taken from a man aged 40-49 years in good health.

The chain links TRBV30 to TRBJ1-6, with 7 bases aligning to TRBD1. CDR3 length: 14 amino acids. CDR1 is GTSNPN, CDR2 SVGIG, per germline (reference sequence). Trimming took 3 bases from V and 5 from J; bases not matched to a gene: 4. The CDR3 DNA reads as TGTGCCTGGAGCCGAGGACAGGATAATTCACCCCTCCACTTT. Its protein is CAWSRGQDNSPLHF.

The gene calls are TRBV9 and TRBJ2-1, with D tentatively TRBD1 (6 bases). Trimming removed 4 bases from V and 9 bases from J, with 11 bases in between. Per germline, CDR1 SGDLS and CDR2 YYNGEE. The CDR3 is made up of 12 amino acids. Here the CDR3 DNA reads TGTGCCAGCAGCCTAAGCAGGGGTGAGCAGTTCTTC. This encodes CASSLSRGEQFF.

This rearrangement joins TRBV10-3 to TRBJ2-2, with 8 bases lining up with TRBD2. The CDR3 sequence is 18 residues long. Germline V gene data show CDR1 as ENHRY and CDR2 as SYGVKD. The trim removed 2 bases at V and 2 bases at J, leaving 10 bases unmatched. The CDR3 protein is CAISETTGGGHNTGELFF. The CDR3 region has the DNA TGTGCCATCAGTGAGACCACGGGGGGGGGCCACAACACCGGGGAGCTGTTTTTT.

The rearrangement uses TRBV6-5 and TRBJ2-3; a weak D match, TRBD2 (5 bases). V gave up 6 bases and J gave up 1 base, with 11 bases separating them. CDR3 length: 14 amino acids. Germline V gives CDR1 MNHEY, CDR2 SVGAGI. CDR3 sequence (DNA): TGTGCCAGCAGAGCTCCCGGGGGCACAGATACGCAGTATTTT. The encoded protein is CASRAPGGTDTQYF.

The rearrangement links TRBV11-2 to TRBJ1-2; possibly TRBD1 for D (6 bases). Looked up from germline, CDR1 is SGHAT and CDR2 is FQNNGV. The V end lost 1 base, the J end lost 5 bases, and 14 bases lay between the germline ends. This CDR3 has 15 amino acids. The CDR3: CASSLGQGRGYGYTF. DNA for the CDR3: TGTGCCAGCAGCTTAGGGCAGGGGAGAGGGTATGGCTACACCTTC.

The V gene is TRBV4-3, the J gene TRBJ1-4; D is unresolved. CDR1 is LGHNA and CDR2 is YSLEER in the germline V gene. The CDR3 totals 14 residues. The V gene lost 4 bases and the J gene lost 11 bases, with 17 bases spanning the gap. DNA of the CDR3: TGCGCCAGCAGCCCGCGGACCGCTTATGGGAAACTGTTTTTT. As protein: CASSPRTAYGKLFF.

The V and J genes are TRBV7-2 and TRBJ2-1; possible D gene TRBD2, 6 bases. In germline, CDR1 is SGHTA, CDR2 FQGNSA. This CDR3 has 16 amino acids. Deletions cut 0 bases from V and 0 bases from J, with 9 bases between. CDR3 bases: TGTGCCAGCAGCTTAGCTAGCGGAGGCTCCTACAATGAGCAGTTCTTC. Translating it yields CASSLASGGSYNEQFF.

J is TRBJ1-2 and V is TRBV5-5, with 9 bases aligning to TRBD1. Germline V lookup: CDR1 SGHKS, CDR2 YYEKEE (reference sequence). Unmatched junction bases numbered 12, after V lost 3 bases and J lost 6 bases. This CDR3 has 16 amino acids. CDR3 loop: CASSWGGTGTGNGYTF. CDR3 DNA: TGTGCCAGCAGCTGGGGAGGGACAGGGACAGGGAATGGCTACACCTTC.

The chain carries TRBV6-2 or TRBV6-3 and TRBJ1-1, with D unresolved. CDR1 MNHEY and CDR2 SVGEGT come from the germline V gene. The V gene lost 2 bases and the J gene lost 7 bases, with 11 bases spanning the gap. The CDR3 is made up of 13 amino acids. This chain's CDR3 is CASSYASINEAFF. The CDR3 coding sequence is TGTGCCAGCAGTTACGCAAGCATTAATGAAGCTTTCTTT.

This sequence joins TRBV6-2 or TRBV6-3 and TRBJ2-3; D ambiguous. The CDR3 sequence is 11 residues long. In germline, CDR1 is MNHEY, CDR2 SVGEGT. The V end was cut by 2 bases, the J end by 4 bases, with 1 base between. Written as DNA, the CDR3 is TGTGCCAGCAGTTACCCAGATACGCAGTATTTT. Amino acids: CASSYPDTQYF.

This clone was counted only a few times. The V gene is TRBV19, the J gene TRBJ1-5, with 7 bases identical to TRBD1. The CDR3 has 16 amino acids. The ends lost 3 bases at V and 0 bases at J; junction bases unmatched: 5. Germline V gene data show CDR1 as LNHDA and CDR2 as SQIVND (reference sequence). The CDR3 nucleotides read TGTGCCAGTAGTATTAGAGGGACAGATAGCAATCAGCCCCAGCATTTT. It is translated as CASSIRGTDSNQPQHF.

This chain uses TRBV3-1 (or the pseudogene TRBV3-2) with TRBJ2-1; maybe TRBD1 (6 bases). The germline V and J ends were trimmed by 0 bases and 9 bases, with 12 bases remaining between them. This CDR3 spans 14 amino acids. Looked up from germline, CDR1 is LGHDT and CDR2 is YNNKEL (reference sequence). DNA for the CDR3: TGTGCCAGCAGCCAAGAACCCATAGGGGGTGAGCAGTTCTTC. Protein product: CASSQEPIGGEQFF.

The gene calls are TRBV3-1 (or the pseudogene TRBV3-2) and TRBJ2-2; D possibly uses TRBD1 or TRBD2 (5 bases each). The CDR3 covers 15 residues. V shed 4 bases and J shed 1 base, with 10 bases lying between them. Germline assignment: CDR1 LGHDT and CDR2 YNNKEL (reference sequence). CDR3 DNA: TGTGCCAGCAGCCTCCGGGACGGGAACACCGGGGAGCTGTTTTTT. Residues: CASSLRDGNTGELFF.

The CDR3 is CASVGQGFSGYTF. The CDR3 DNA sequence: TGTGCCAGTGTTGGACAGGGATTTTCGGGCTACACCTTC. The chain recombines TRBV19 with TRBJ1-2; 8 positions match TRBD1. Germline values: CDR1 LNHDA, CDR2 SQIVND (reference sequence). The CDR3 covers 13 residues. V trimming: 8 bases; J trimming: 8 bases; junction bases outside the gene matches: 10.

The chain joins TRBV30 to TRBJ2-5; D might be TRBD1 or TRBD2, each matching 6 bases. The V end lost 3 bases, the J end lost 1 base, and 18 bases lay between the germline ends. The length of the CDR3 is 16 residues. Germline V gives CDR1 GTSNPN, CDR2 SVGIG (reference sequence). CDR3 bases: TGTGCCTGGAGACCGAGGGGCAGGGGAGGCCAAGAGACCCAGTACTTC. This codes for CAWRPRGRGGQETQYF.

The gene calls are TRBV28 and TRBJ1-3; no definite D call. Trimming took off 2 bases at V and 0 bases at J, with 5 bases between the two ends. Germline CDR1 is MDHEN and CDR2 is SYDVKM. CDR3 size: 14 residues. DNA of the CDR3: TGTGCCAGCAGTTTAAAACCCTCTGGAAACACCATATATTTT. This codes for CASSLKPSGNTIYF.

This chain joins TRBV19 and TRBJ1-1, with 7 bases lining up with TRBD1. CDR3 size: 16 residues. V trimming: 6 bases; J trimming: 4 bases; junction bases outside the gene matches: 14. The germline V gene encodes CDR1 LNHDA and CDR2 SQIVND (reference sequence). CDR3 residues: CASRDPNRGKGTEAFF. CDR3 coding DNA: TGTGCCAGTAGGGACCCAAACAGGGGAAAGGGCACTGAAGCTTTCTTT.

The chain joins TRBV7-2 to TRBJ1-2; D possibly corresponds to TRBD1 (6 bases). The length of the CDR3 is 16 residues. Looked up from germline, CDR1 is SGHTA and CDR2 is FQGNSA. The ends were cut back, 6 bases at V and 4 bases at J, with 21 bases in the middle. CDR3 nucleotide sequence: TGTGCCAGCAGGAGGGGGGTGGCAGGGGCCCCCTATGGCTACACCTTC. Translated: CASRRGVAGAPYGYTF.

This clone was counted many times. The chain is built from TRBV5-6 and TRBJ2-2; possible D gene TRBD2, 6 bases. Deletions cut 4 bases from V and 4 bases from J, with 23 bases between. Germline-derived CDR1 and CDR2 are SGHDT and YYEEEE. The CDR3 length is 18 residues. Here the CDR3 DNA reads TGTGCCAGCAGCACTCTCAACCCCTGGAGGGCCGGCACCGGGGAGCTGTTTTTT. This codes for CASSTLNPWRAGTGELFF.

This chain links TRBV5-5 with TRBJ2-1, with a possible D match to TRBD2 (6 bases). This CDR3 is built from 14 residues. The germline V gene encodes CDR1 SGHKS and CDR2 YYEKEE (reference sequence). With 5 bases removed from V and 4 bases from J, the gap between germline ends came to 13 bases. The CDR3 here is CASSLGGLYNEQFF. The CDR3 bases are TGTGCCAGCAGTCTCGGGGGACTGTACAATGAGCAGTTCTTC.

The CDR3, as DNA: TGTGCCAGCAGCTTAAACAGGGGGCTGCACAATGAGCAGTTCTTC. Translating it yields CASSLNRGLHNEQFF. The V call is TRBV7-2, the J call TRBJ2-1; TRBD1 agrees at 9 bases. This CDR3 spans 15 amino acids. CDR1 and CDR2 from the germline V gene are SGHTA and FQGNSA. Trimming at V came to 2 bases and at J to 5 bases, leaving 4 bases not matched to a gene.